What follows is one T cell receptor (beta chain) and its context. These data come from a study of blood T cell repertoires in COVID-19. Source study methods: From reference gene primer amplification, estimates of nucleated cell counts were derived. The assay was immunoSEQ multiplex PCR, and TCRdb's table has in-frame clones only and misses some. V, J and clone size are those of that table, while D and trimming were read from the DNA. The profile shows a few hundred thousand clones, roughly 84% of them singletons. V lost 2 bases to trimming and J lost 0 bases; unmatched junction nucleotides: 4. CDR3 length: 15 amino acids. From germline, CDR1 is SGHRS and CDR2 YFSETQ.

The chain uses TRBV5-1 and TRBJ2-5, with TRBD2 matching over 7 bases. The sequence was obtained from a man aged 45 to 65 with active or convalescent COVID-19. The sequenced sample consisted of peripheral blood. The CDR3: CASSFDGGYQETQYF. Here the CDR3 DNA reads TGCGCCAGCAGCTTTGACGGGGGGTACCAAGAGACCCAGTACTTC.